A selection of T cell receptor beta chains follows, all from one sample in a study of blood T cell repertoires in COVID-19. Sequenced by immunoSEQ multiplex PCR; TCRdb stores in-frame clones only, minus some. The repertoire includes tens of thousands of clones, around 87% of them detected once, and approximately 6.2% sits in the top ten. What was sequenced was peripheral blood. These receptors came from a human donor in a cohort sampled during active COVID-19. Each CDR3 is given without its conserved first and last residue. A D gene is named only where the DNA matches it firmly.

D gene: TRBD2
J gene: TRBJ2-3
V gene: TRBV6-6
CDR3 protein: ASVPGGTDTQY

D gene: -
J gene: TRBJ1-6
V gene: TRBV2
CDR3 protein: ASRGRGNSPLH

D gene: TRBD1
J gene: TRBJ2-2
V gene: TRBV11-3
CDR3 protein: ASSPFTGTANTGELF

D gene: -
J gene: TRBJ2-1
V gene: TRBV7-6
CDR3 protein: ASSPRDTRFFNEQF

D gene: TRBD2
J gene: TRBJ2-2
V gene: TRBV5-4
CDR3 protein: ASSLSVSSGGTGELF

D gene: -
J gene: TRBJ2-7
V gene: TRBV12-2
CDR3 protein: ASRSLSLTGSPYEQY

D gene: -
J gene: TRBJ1-1
V gene: TRBV3-1/TRBV3-2
CDR3 protein: ASSRRDRNTEAF

D gene: TRBD2
J gene: TRBJ2-5
V gene: TRBV9
CDR3 protein: ASSGARPGLAGQETQY

D gene: TRBD2
J gene: TRBJ2-1
V gene: TRBV7-6
CDR3 protein: ASSPRLAGGLYNEQF

D gene: TRBD2
J gene: TRBJ2-7
V gene: TRBV13
CDR3 protein: ASSLYSGGAARREQY

D gene: -
J gene: TRBJ2-3
V gene: TRBV9
CDR3 protein: ASSVAELTGLSYTQY

D gene: TRBD2
J gene: TRBJ2-1
V gene: TRBV7-8
CDR3 protein: ASSLTWGTSGDLSYNEQF

D gene: -
J gene: TRBJ2-2
V gene: TRBV7-3
CDR3 protein: ASSLEGTTNTGELF

D gene: TRBD1
J gene: TRBJ1-2
V gene: TRBV19
CDR3 protein: ASSTRQGTSYGYT

D gene: -
J gene: TRBJ1-6
V gene: TRBV3-1/TRBV3-2
CDR3 protein: ASSQDYRSPLH

D gene: TRBD1
J gene: TRBJ1-4
V gene: TRBV5-1
CDR3 protein: ASSIFTGEELF

D gene: -
J gene: TRBJ1-4
V gene: TRBV3-1/TRBV3-2
CDR3 protein: ASTPQGTTNEKLF

D gene: TRBD2
J gene: TRBJ2-7
V gene: TRBV19
CDR3 protein: ASSMSSSGGLDEQY

D gene: TRBD1
J gene: TRBJ1-2
V gene: TRBV5-4
CDR3 protein: ASSRTGSLYGYT

D gene: -
J gene: TRBJ2-2
V gene: TRBV7-2
CDR3 protein: ASSLPMLTANTGELF

D gene: -
J gene: TRBJ1-4
V gene: TRBV2
CDR3 protein: ASSLNEKLF

D gene: TRBD1
J gene: TRBJ1-3
V gene: TRBV12-3/TRBV12-4
CDR3 protein: ASQGASGNTIY

D gene: -
J gene: TRBJ1-2
V gene: TRBV27
CDR3 protein: ASSFNPRYGYT

D gene: TRBD1
J gene: TRBJ2-1
V gene: TRBV29-1
CDR3 protein: SVLGDRGDEQF

D gene: -
J gene: TRBJ2-1
V gene: TRBV9
CDR3 protein: ASSTPNQQGNEQF

D gene: -
J gene: TRBJ1-1
V gene: TRBV5-5
CDR3 protein: ASSLAVGGIEAF

D gene: -
J gene: TRBJ2-5
V gene: TRBV7-9
CDR3 protein: ASSLPDSAVMETQY

D gene: -
J gene: TRBJ2-5
V gene: TRBV7-2
CDR3 protein: ASSPLRAEAETQY

D gene: -
J gene: TRBJ2-3
V gene: TRBV21-1
CDR3 protein: ASSKLADTQY

D gene: TRBD1
J gene: TRBJ2-3
V gene: TRBV13
CDR3 protein: ASSSGQGRTDTQY

D gene: -
J gene: TRBJ1-1
V gene: TRBV7-9
CDR3 protein: ASSFRNTEAF

D gene: -
J gene: TRBJ1-1
V gene: TRBV6-5
CDR3 protein: ASRASGGDTEAF

D gene: -
J gene: TRBJ1-2
V gene: TRBV5-4
CDR3 protein: ASSLVENYGYT

D gene: -
J gene: TRBJ1-1
V gene: TRBV4-3
CDR3 protein: ASSQRAGGTRTEAF

D gene: -
J gene: TRBJ1-3
V gene: TRBV25-1
CDR3 protein: ASSGGLSNTIY

D gene: -
J gene: TRBJ2-7
V gene: TRBV6-2/TRBV6-3
CDR3 protein: ASSPRQEPPYEQY

D gene: TRBD1
J gene: TRBJ1-5
V gene: TRBV5-5
CDR3 protein: ASSLIMTGDNQPQH

D gene: -
J gene: TRBJ2-3
V gene: TRBV9
CDR3 protein: ASSVGQASTDTQY

D gene: -
J gene: TRBJ2-2
V gene: TRBV5-1
CDR3 protein: ASSPGLSTTGELF

D gene: -
J gene: TRBJ2-1
V gene: TRBV6-1
CDR3 protein: ASSEALGAGGEQF

D gene: TRBD2
J gene: TRBJ2-3
V gene: TRBV11-2
CDR3 protein: ASSSHLGAGGTDTQY

D gene: -
J gene: TRBJ2-5
V gene: TRBV11-2
CDR3 protein: ASSPSGLAQETQY

D gene: TRBD1
J gene: TRBJ1-5
V gene: TRBV7-2
CDR3 protein: ASNQDRDQPQH

D gene: -
J gene: TRBJ2-1
V gene: TRBV7-3
CDR3 protein: ASSSYRVLYNEQF

D gene: TRBD1
J gene: TRBJ2-7
V gene: TRBV28
CDR3 protein: ASSATGATSYEQY

D gene: -
J gene: TRBJ2-7
V gene: TRBV5-4
CDR3 protein: ASSLRARDIGSYEQY

D gene: TRBD2
J gene: TRBJ2-4
V gene: TRBV5-4
CDR3 protein: ASSLSGGAGNIQY

D gene: -
J gene: TRBJ1-1
V gene: TRBV4-1
CDR3 protein: ASSQRPDKLNTEAF

D gene: -
J gene: TRBJ2-1
V gene: TRBV21-1
CDR3 protein: ATVPRGPRSSYNEQF

D gene: TRBD2
J gene: TRBJ2-1
V gene: TRBV4-3
CDR3 protein: ASSPRLAGGPTDEQF

D gene: TRBD1
J gene: TRBJ2-2
V gene: TRBV11-1
CDR3 protein: ASSLGTGDTGELF

D gene: TRBD1
J gene: TRBJ2-3
V gene: TRBV30
CDR3 protein: GAGTDNTDTQY

D gene: TRBD1
J gene: TRBJ1-5
V gene: TRBV15
CDR3 protein: ATSGDRGKHQPQH

D gene: TRBD1
J gene: TRBJ1-2
V gene: TRBV9
CDR3 protein: ASSAPLRDRDYGYT

D gene: TRBD1
J gene: TRBJ1-2
V gene: TRBV28
CDR3 protein: ASSSTGDYGYT

D gene: -
J gene: TRBJ2-3
V gene: TRBV27
CDR3 protein: ASSLGLSTDTQY

D gene: TRBD1
J gene: TRBJ1-2
V gene: TRBV2
CDR3 protein: ASGKEAGPDRVAYGYT

D gene: -
J gene: TRBJ2-2
V gene: TRBV5-6
CDR3 protein: ASWGQAGPYTGELF

D gene: -
J gene: TRBJ2-3
V gene: TRBV5-1
CDR3 protein: ASSLEGQLTDTQY

D gene: -
J gene: TRBJ2-7
V gene: TRBV29-1
CDR3 protein: SATVNSYEQY